This T cell receptor (beta chain) was profiled in a study of blood T cell repertoires in COVID-19. Study in general: COVID-19 samples, acute and convalescent, were from the United States, Italy and Spain. T cells, B-cell-depleted T cells, or PBMCs supplied cDNA or gDNA.

Per the study methods: Reference gene primer amplification in the assay estimated nucleated cell counts. Using immunoSEQ multiplex PCR, the repertoire was profiled, and TCRdb retains in-frame clones only, with some absent. V and J calls and clone size are those listed in that table; D and trimming were worked out from the DNA. The sample holds around 63,000 clones, 75% to 85% seen once. CDR1 and CDR2 (germline): MNHEY, SVGEGT. The CDR3 length is 14 residues. V lost 1 base to trimming and J lost 4 bases; unmatched junction nucleotides: 3. Sequenced sample: peripheral blood. The receptor was isolated from a man aged 60-69 years with acute or convalescent COVID-19. This sequence joins TRBV6-2 or TRBV6-3 and TRBJ2-5; TRBD2 aligns across 7 bases. The CDR3 loop reads CASSYLRGRETQYF. The CDR3 DNA sequence: TGTGCCAGCAGTTACTTGCGGGGGAGAGAGACCCAGTACTTC.